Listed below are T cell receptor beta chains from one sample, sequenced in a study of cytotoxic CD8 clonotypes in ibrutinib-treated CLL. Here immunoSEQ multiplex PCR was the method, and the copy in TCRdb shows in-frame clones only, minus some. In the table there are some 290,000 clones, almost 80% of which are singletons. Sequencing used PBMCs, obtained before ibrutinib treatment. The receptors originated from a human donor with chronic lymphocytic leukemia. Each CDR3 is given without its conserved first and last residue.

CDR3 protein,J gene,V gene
ASSFRGPTFNEKLF,TRBJ1-4,TRBV27
ASSSGTSEGGYT,TRBJ1-2,TRBV5-1
ASSLLARGISGANVLT,TRBJ2-6,TRBV5-8
ASSSDRALAYGYT,TRBJ1-2,TRBV18
SVEGLANEQF,TRBJ2-1,TRBV29-1
ASSFTGELF,TRBJ2-2,TRBV5-6
ASSIGQGGKGYEQY,TRBJ2-7,TRBV5-4
ASSARDRGPNQPQH,TRBJ1-5,TRBV27
SVLGSYKVGYEQY,TRBJ2-7,TRBV29-1
ASMSGLASYNEQF,TRBJ2-1,TRBV7-9
ASSQGTGELF,TRBJ2-2,TRBV16
ASSFGALSYEQY,TRBJ2-7,TRBV28
ASSPYSSGNEQF,TRBJ2-1,TRBV11-3
ASSPAPSGANVLT,TRBJ2-6,TRBV5-6
ASRATPGTDVFYEQY,TRBJ2-7,TRBV7-9
ASSSPGQSPLEQY,TRBJ2-7,TRBV7-9
ASTSLGHQNNEQF,TRBJ2-1,TRBV28
ASSQLRAGTQETQY,TRBJ2-5,TRBV14
VSRGTEYNEQF,TRBJ2-1,TRBV10-2
AWKAGGNYGYT,TRBJ1-2,TRBV30
ASSLPQGRVNEQF,TRBJ2-1,TRBV7-9
ASSEGYEQY,TRBJ2-7,TRBV6-1
ASSLAVGGHQETQY,TRBJ2-5,TRBV5-1
ASSSSNTGELF,TRBJ2-2,TRBV7-3
ASSPPTGVIAEQF,TRBJ2-1,TRBV18
ASSLVYSDTQY,TRBJ2-3,TRBV7-6
ASNTGGNTGELF,TRBJ2-2,TRBV6-5
ASGNLGRDSSGANVLT,TRBJ2-6,TRBV4-1
ASSPTGFEQF,TRBJ2-1,TRBV18
ASSQLPVGGYEQY,TRBJ2-7,TRBV5-1
ATSSGRGAFNEKLF,TRBJ1-4,TRBV15
ASSLSGLAKSSYNEQF,TRBJ2-1,TRBV7-3
ASSLRSYGYT,TRBJ1-2,TRBV28
ASSPTWTRSYEQY,TRBJ2-7,TRBV4-1
ASSHTTGLLFEAF,TRBJ1-1,TRBV18
ASSRSPYNEQF,TRBJ2-1,TRBV7-8
ASSFEVPGLTDTQY,TRBJ2-3,TRBV27
ASVAGGNNEQF,TRBJ2-1,TRBV2
ASSPTLPGLAPASSYEQY,TRBJ2-7,TRBV5-1
ASSLAGFTEAF,TRBJ1-1,TRBV7-2
ASSPVLGEQF,TRBJ2-1,TRBV18
AERLAVGGEQF,TRBJ2-1,TRBV13
ASSPGQPNYGYT,TRBJ1-2,TRBV5-5
ASSQTGTGVDTQY,TRBJ2-3,TRBV4-2
AAGLAEETQY,TRBJ2-5,TRBV7-9
ASSYDHGTVSYEQY,TRBJ2-7,TRBV6-5
ASSSDRGLNTGELF,TRBJ2-2,TRBV6-5
ASSLAAGSSYNEQF,TRBJ2-1,TRBV7-6
ASRTGQGANSPLH,TRBJ1-6,TRBV10-2
ASSLAFGGQGEKLF,TRBJ1-4,TRBV7-9
ASSARQTPNEKLF,TRBJ1-4,TRBV25-1
ASSQLGALQF,TRBJ2-1,TRBV6-6